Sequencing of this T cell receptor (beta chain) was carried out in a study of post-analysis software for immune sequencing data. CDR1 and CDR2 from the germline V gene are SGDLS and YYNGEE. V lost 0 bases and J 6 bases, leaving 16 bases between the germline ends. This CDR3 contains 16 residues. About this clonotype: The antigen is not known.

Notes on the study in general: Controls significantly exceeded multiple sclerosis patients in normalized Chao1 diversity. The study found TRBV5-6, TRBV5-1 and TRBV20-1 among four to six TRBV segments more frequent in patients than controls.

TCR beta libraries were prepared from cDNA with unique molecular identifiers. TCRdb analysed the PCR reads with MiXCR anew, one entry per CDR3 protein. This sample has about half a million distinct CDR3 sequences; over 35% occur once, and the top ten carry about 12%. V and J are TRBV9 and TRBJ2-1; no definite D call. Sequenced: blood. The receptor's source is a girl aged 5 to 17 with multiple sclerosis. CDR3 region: CASSVGGLAFLNEQFF. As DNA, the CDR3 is TGTGCCAGCAGCGTAGGTGGCTTGGCCTTTCTCAATGAGCAGTTCTTC.